The entry below gives a single TCR beta chain sequence along with its context. Antigen: not known. This sample is drawn from a study of cytomegalovirus exposure and HLA in healthy donors. Study-wide results and limits: Reports showed the classifier diagnosing cytomegalovirus status with high specificity and sensitivity. In the approximately 120 validation repertoires, a later analysis found that first-cohort TCR clusters tended to co-occur. TCR sequences were mostly rare, though some public TCRs occurred in many donors.

Method: immunoSEQ multiplex PCR; TCRdb's copy keeps in-frame clones and lacks some. The sample consists of about 220,000 clones, over 80% of them appearing once. V lost 6 bases, J lost 3 bases, and 18 bases lay in between. The CDR3 spans 15 residues. CDR1 and CDR2 (germline): SEHNR, FQNEAQ (reference sequence). V is TRBV7-9 and J is TRBJ2-7, with a tentative D call TRBD1 (6 bases). Sequenced material: PBMCs. This TCR came from a woman between 18 and 29 years old in good health and CMV-seronegative. CDR3 DNA: TGTGCCAGCAGTCTCGCCGGGACATCTTTCTACGAGCAGTACTTC. Its protein is CASSLAGTSFYEQYF. Using reference TRBV7-9 and TRBJ2-7 for the parts outside the CDR3, the full variable domain is DTGVSQNPRHKITKRGQNVTFRCDPISEHNRLYWYRQTLGQGPEFLTYFQNEAQLEKSRLLSDRFSAERPKGSFSTLEIQRTEQGDSAMYLCASSLAGTSFYEQYFGPGTRLTVT.